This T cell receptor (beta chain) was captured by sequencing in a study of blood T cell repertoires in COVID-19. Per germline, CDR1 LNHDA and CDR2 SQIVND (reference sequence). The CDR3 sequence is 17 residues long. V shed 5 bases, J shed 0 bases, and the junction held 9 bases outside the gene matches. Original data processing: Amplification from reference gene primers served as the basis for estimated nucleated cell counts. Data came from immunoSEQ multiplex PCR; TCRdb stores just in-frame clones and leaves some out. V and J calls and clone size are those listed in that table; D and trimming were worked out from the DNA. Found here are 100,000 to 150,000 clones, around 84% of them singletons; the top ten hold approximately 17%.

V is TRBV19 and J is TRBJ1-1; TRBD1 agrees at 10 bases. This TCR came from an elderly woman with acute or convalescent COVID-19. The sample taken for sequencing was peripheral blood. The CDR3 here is CASSPRQGARVNTEAFF. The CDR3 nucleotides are TGTGCCAGTAGTCCACGACAGGGGGCACGGGTGAACACTGAAGCTTTCTTT.